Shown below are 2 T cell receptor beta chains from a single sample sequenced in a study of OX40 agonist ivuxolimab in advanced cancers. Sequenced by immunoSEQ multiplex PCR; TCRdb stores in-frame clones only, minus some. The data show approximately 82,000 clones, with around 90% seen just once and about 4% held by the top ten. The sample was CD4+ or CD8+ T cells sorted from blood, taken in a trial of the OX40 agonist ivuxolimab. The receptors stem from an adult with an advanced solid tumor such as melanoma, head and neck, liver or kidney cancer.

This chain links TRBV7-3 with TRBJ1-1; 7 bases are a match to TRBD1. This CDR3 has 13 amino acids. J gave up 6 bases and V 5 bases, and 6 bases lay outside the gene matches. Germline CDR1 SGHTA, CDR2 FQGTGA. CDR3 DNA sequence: TGTGCCAGCAGCCTCAGGGGGGAGGCTGAAGCTTTCTTT. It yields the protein CASSLRGEAEAFF.

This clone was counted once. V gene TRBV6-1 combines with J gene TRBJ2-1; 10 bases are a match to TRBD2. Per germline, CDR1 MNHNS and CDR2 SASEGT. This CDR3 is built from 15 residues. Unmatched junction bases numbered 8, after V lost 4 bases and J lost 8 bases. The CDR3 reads CASSGKDGTSDEQFF. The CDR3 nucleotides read TGTGCCAGCAGTGGGAAGGACGGGACTAGCGATGAGCAGTTCTTC.